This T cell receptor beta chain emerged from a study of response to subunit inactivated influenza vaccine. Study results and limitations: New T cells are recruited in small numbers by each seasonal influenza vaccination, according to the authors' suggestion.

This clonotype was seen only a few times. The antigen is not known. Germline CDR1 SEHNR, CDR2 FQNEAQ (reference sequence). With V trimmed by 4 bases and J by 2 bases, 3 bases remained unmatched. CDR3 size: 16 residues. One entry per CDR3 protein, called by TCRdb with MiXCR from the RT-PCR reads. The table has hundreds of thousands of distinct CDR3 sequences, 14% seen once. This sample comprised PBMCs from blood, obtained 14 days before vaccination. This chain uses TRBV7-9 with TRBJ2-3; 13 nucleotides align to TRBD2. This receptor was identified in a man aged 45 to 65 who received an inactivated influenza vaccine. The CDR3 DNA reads TGTGCCAGCAGCTGGGGACTAGCGGGAACCACAGATACGCAGTATTTT. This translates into CASSWGLAGTTDTQYF.